This T cell receptor beta chain was documented in a study of Tregs in tolerant kidney transplant recipients. Broader study findings: Biological reproducibility was not directly addressed, but technical replication error appeared minimal. The most relevant donor-specific Treg TCRbeta repertoire apparently came from expansion with activated donor B cells.

Thawed PBMCs were FACS-sorted into unstimulated CD4+CD25+CD127- regulatory T cells, CD4+CD25- non-regulatory cells, CD4 and CD8 cells. Regarding this clone: The antigen remains unidentified.

Sequenced by immunoSEQ multiplex PCR; TCRdb stores in-frame clones only, minus some. The sample lists about 240,000 clones; 80% to 85% were seen once. The germline V and J ends were trimmed by 3 bases and 3 bases, with 4 bases remaining between them. Germline V lookup: CDR1 SGHDT, CDR2 YYEEEE. The CDR3 is 11 amino acids. The source of this sequence is a human donor in good health. The sample was CD4+ T cells from blood. The rearrangement links TRBV5-6 to TRBJ2-7; D remains ambiguous. Written as DNA, the CDR3 is TGTGCCAGCAGCTCAATCTACGAGCAGTACTTC. Protein sequence: CASSSIYEQYF.